The rows below give T cell receptor beta chains drawn from one sample of a study of CD8 T cells in Susac syndrome. In TCRdb, the immunoSEQ multiplex PCR reads were re-called with MiXCR into one record per CDR3 protein. The repertoire holds roughly 250,000 distinct CDR3 sequences, with 90% to 96% as singletons. The sample comprised CD4+ T cells from PBMCs. Receptors were obtained from a human donor with Susac syndrome. The CDR3 runs from the conserved cysteine through the conserved F or W. D genes are given only for firm matches. Only part of the rows carry a size: once, few, many, or a class if the clone is expanded.

>TRBV6-6|-|TRBJ2-2|-
TGTGCCAGCAGTTACTCTATAGGGGGTAACACCGGGGAGCTGTTTTTT
CASSYSIGGNTGELFF
>TRBV5-1|-|TRBJ2-4|-
TGCGCCAGCAGGCAGGGAGATGGGAACATTCAGTACTTC
CASRQGDGNIQYF
>TRBV29-1|TRBD2|TRBJ2-7|-
TGCAGCGTCCCGGGACTAGCGGGAGGCTCGCAGTACTTC
CSVPGLAGGSQYF
>TRBV10-3|-|TRBJ2-7|-
TGTGCCATCAGGCAGGAGTCCTACGAGCAGTACTTC
CAIRQESYEQYF
>TRBV20-1|-|TRBJ2-1|-
TGCAGTGCTCCGACTCGGAGGGCCTTTAGCTCCTACAATGAGCAGTTCTTC
CSAPTRRAFSSYNEQFF
>TRBV6-6|-|TRBJ1-2|-
TGTGCCAGCAGGCCAGATGTTCCTGGCTACACCTTC
CASRPDVPGYTF
>TRBV9|-|TRBJ1-2|-
TGTGCCAGCAGCGTAGACCCGAGTAAGGGCTATGGCTACACCTTC
CASSVDPSKGYGYTF
>TRBV9|TRBD1|TRBJ1-2|-
TGTGCCAGCAGCGAAAAACAGGGGGAGGACTATGGCTACACCTTC
CASSEKQGEDYGYTF
>TRBV6-5|-|TRBJ2-1|once
TGTGCCAGCAGCGGACACCACGAGCAGTTCTTC
CASSGHHEQFF
>TRBV7-9|TRBD2|TRBJ2-7|-
TGTGCCAGCTACCTCGGACTAGCGGGAGGAGGGTCCCACGAGCAGTACTTC
CASYLGLAGGGSHEQYF
>TRBV18|-|TRBJ2-5|-
TGTGCCAGCTCATCTTACGCCGGGGAAGAGACCCAGTACTTC
CASSSYAGEETQYF
>TRBV5-1|TRBD2|TRBJ2-3|-
TGCGCCAGCAGCACGGGACTAGCGGGAGGATCGGGGGATACGCAGTATTTT
CASSTGLAGGSGDTQYF
>TRBV29-1|TRBD1|TRBJ1-4|-
TGCAGCGTAGCTCAGGGGGGGGGCGAAAAACTGTTTTTT
CSVAQGGGEKLFF
>TRBV27|-|TRBJ1-1|-
TGTGCCAGCAGCTCACAAAAACAGGGAACGAACACTGAAGCTTTCTTT
CASSSQKQGTNTEAFF
>TRBV3-1|TRBD2|TRBJ2-3|-
TGTGCCAGCAGTTTCACTAGCGGAGATACGCAGTATTTT
CASSFTSGDTQYF
>TRBV14|-|TRBJ2-1|-
TGTGCCAGCAGCCAAGCGTATTTCCGAGCTACCGAGCAGTTCTTC
CASSQAYFRATEQFF
>TRBV9|-|TRBJ2-3|-
TGTGCCAGCAGCGCGTGGGGATTGGAAACAGATACGCAGTATTTT
CASSAWGLETDTQYF
>TRBV2|TRBD2|TRBJ2-7|-
TGTGCCAGCAGGACTAGCGGTTACGAGCAGTACTTC
CASRTSGYEQYF
>TRBV29-1|-|TRBJ1-2|-
TGCAGCGTTCTCCCTGCGGGAACCTATGGCTACACCTTC
CSVLPAGTYGYTF
>TRBV30|TRBD2|TRBJ2-7|once
TGTGCCTGGAGTGTACAAAGGACGAGCGGGAGGCCCTACGAGCAGTACTTC
CAWSVQRTSGRPYEQYF
>TRBV19|TRBD1|TRBJ2-7|-
TGTGCCAGTAGCAATGCACCGACAGGGCCTGGATACGAGCAGTACTTC
CASSNAPTGPGYEQYF
>TRBV29-1|-|TRBJ1-3|-
TGCAGCGTTACGGCAGGCACTGGAAACACCATATATTTT
CSVTAGTGNTIYF
>TRBV27|TRBD1|TRBJ2-6|once
TGTGCCAGCAGTCGACGACCGGGACAGGGGATCTCTGGGGCCAACGTCCTGACTTTC
CASSRRPGQGISGANVLTF
>TRBV30|-|TRBJ1-5|-
TGTGCCTGGAGTAAACCGATCGGGGCCCTTAGCAATCAGCCCCAGCATTTT
CAWSKPIGALSNQPQHF
>TRBV5-4|TRBD1|TRBJ2-5|once
TGTGCCAGCAGCCCGAGGGACAGGGGTCGAGAGACCCAGTACTTC
CASSPRDRGRETQYF
>TRBV27|-|TRBJ1-1|-
TGTGCCAGCAGTTCCACAGGGTTCACTGAAGCTTTCTTT
CASSSTGFTEAFF
>TRBV30|TRBD2|TRBJ2-7|-
TGTGTCTGGAGTTATGGACTAGCGGGAGGCTACGAGCAGTACTTC
CVWSYGLAGGYEQYF